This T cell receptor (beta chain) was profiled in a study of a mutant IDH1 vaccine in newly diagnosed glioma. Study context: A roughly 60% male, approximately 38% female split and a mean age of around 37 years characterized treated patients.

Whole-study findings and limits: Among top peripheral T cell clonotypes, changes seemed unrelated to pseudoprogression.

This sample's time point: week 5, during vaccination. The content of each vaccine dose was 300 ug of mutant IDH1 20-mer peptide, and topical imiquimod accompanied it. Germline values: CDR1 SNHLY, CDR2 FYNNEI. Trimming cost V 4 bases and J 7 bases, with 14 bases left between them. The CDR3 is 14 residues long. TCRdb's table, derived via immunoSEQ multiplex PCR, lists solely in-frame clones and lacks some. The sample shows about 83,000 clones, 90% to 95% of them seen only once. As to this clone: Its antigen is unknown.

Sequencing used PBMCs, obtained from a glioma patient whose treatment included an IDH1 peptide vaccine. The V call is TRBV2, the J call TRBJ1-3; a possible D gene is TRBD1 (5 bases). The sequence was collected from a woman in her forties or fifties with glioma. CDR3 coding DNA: TGTGCCAGCAGTGCGTCGGCAGGGAGGAACACCATATATTTT. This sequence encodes CASSASAGRNTIYF.